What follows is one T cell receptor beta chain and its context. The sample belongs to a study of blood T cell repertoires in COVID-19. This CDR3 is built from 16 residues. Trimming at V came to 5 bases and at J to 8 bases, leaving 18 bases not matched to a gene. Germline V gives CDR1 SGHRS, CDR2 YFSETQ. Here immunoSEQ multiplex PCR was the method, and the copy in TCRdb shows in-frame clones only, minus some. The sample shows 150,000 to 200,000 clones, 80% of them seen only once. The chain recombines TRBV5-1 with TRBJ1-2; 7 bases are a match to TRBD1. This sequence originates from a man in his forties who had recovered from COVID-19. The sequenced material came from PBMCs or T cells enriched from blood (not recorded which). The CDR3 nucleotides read TGCGCCAGCAGAATAGACATAGCCACAGGGGTGGACGGCTACACCTTC. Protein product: CASRIDIATGVDGYTF. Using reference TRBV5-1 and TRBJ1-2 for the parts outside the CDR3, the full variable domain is KAGVTQTPRYLIKTRGQQVTLSCSPISGHRSVSWYQQTPGQGLQFLFEYFSETQRNKGNFPGRFSGRQFSNSRSEMNVSTLELGDSALYLCASRIDIATGVDGYTFGSGTRLTVV.